The clone carrying this T cell receptor (beta chain) occurred a few times. As yet, its antigen is unknown. The V end was cut by 5 bases, the J end by 3 bases, with 8 bases between. The CDR3 totals 12 residues. TCRdb itself ran the 5' RACE reads through MiXCR, one entry per CDR3 protein. The data show hundreds of thousands of distinct CDR3 sequences, about 7.6% seen once. The sample is drawn from a study of identical twins. General study findings and limits: Not following the same donors, the study drew its conclusions from cross-sectional statistical analysis. Whereas memory repertoires showed no such difference, abundant cord blood beta clonotypes carried fewer insertions.

The same data also contributed to another study, on yellow fever vaccine responses in identical twins.

The chain combines TRBV12-3 or TRBV12-4 with TRBJ2-7; D uncertain. Sequencing was performed on PBMCs. This TCR derives from a woman aged 18-35 years in good health. DNA of the CDR3: TGTGCCAGCAGTCGAACATTCTACGAGCAGTACTTC. As protein: CASSRTFYEQYF.